The subject of this entry is one T cell receptor (beta chain). Its antigen is not identified. 13 Jbeta primers and 60 Vbeta primers were used for the PCR. Data came from immunoSEQ multiplex PCR; TCRdb stores just in-frame clones and leaves some out. Of 150,000 or so clones in the sample, around 80% were seen once. The sample is drawn from a study of cytomegalovirus exposure and HLA in healthy donors. Regarding the study as a whole: It was 164 TCR beta chains that were listed as cytomegalovirus-associated.

Unmatched junction bases numbered 4, after V lost 1 base and J lost 2 bases. Germline V gene lookup returns CDR1 SEHNR and CDR2 FQNEAQ (reference sequence). This CDR3 is built from 15 residues. J is TRBJ2-7 and V is TRBV7-9; the match to TRBD1 covers 8 bases. This TCR was sampled from a man aged 45-60 years in good health and CMV-seropositive. Sequencing input: PBMCs. The CDR3 coding sequence is TGTGCCAGCAGCTTAGTAGGGGGACAGGCCTACGAGCAGTACTTC. Its translation: CASSLVGGQAYEQYF.